These 25 T cell receptor beta chains were sequenced from one sample in a study of CD8 T cells in ankylosing spondylitis. From the 5' RACE reads, TCRdb called clonotypes with MiXCR, one entry per CDR3 protein. The sample contains around 390,000 distinct CDR3 sequences, about 20% of which appear only once. Findings of the study overall: Typical of ankylosing spondylitis blood, it appeared, was a TCR beta motif of roughly eight highly homologous variants.

These receptors' antigens are unknown. The sample was blood, either unsorted or a sorted T cell fraction (not recorded which). These TCRs come from a male donor with ankylosing spondylitis.

This clonotype has a handful of counts. V is TRBV29-1 and J is TRBJ2-7, with D maybe TRBD1 (5 bases). The germline V gene has CDR1 SQVTM and CDR2 ANQGSEA. CDR3 length: 13 residues. V was shortened by 8 bases and J by 6 bases, with 20 bases between the two germline ends. CDR3 DNA sequence: TGCAGCACAGTGAAGGGGCAGGGTAGCGAGCAGTACTTC. Encoded protein: CSTVKGQGSEQYF.

V gene TRBV7-6 combines with J gene TRBJ1-1; no firm D call. V was trimmed by 5 bases and J by 0 bases, leaving 7 bases between them. The length of the CDR3 is 13 residues. The V gene's germline CDR1 is SGHVS and CDR2 FNYEAQ. Here the CDR3 DNA reads TGTGCCAGCAGCATTAACATGAACACTGAAGCTTTCTTT. The encoded protein is CASSINMNTEAFF.

This clonotype appeared a few times. This chain joins TRBV7-8 and TRBJ2-7; no reliable D call. The CDR3 contains 13 residues. Trimming took off 3 bases at V and 0 bases at J, with 6 bases between the two ends. Germline V lookup: CDR1 SGHVS, CDR2 FQNEAQ. The CDR3 spells CASSLASSYEQYF. In DNA form, the CDR3 reads TGTGCCAGCAGCTTGGCCAGCTCCTACGAGCAGTACTTC.

The genes are TRBV7-2 and TRBJ1-1; TRBD1 might be the D (6 bases). The CDR3 covers 15 residues. CDR1 is SGHTA and CDR2 is FQGNSA in the germline V gene. The ends were cut back, 1 base at V and 2 bases at J, with 11 bases in the middle. For the CDR3, the DNA is TGTGCCAGCAGCTTAGTTCTGGGGGCAAACACTGAAGCTTTCTTT. Residues: CASSLVLGANTEAFF.

This clonotype was observed a handful of times. V usage is TRBV10-3 and J usage is TRBJ2-3, with D possibly being TRBD1 (5 bases). V shed 0 bases and J shed 11 bases, with 12 bases lying between them. Germline assignment: CDR1 ENHRY and CDR2 SYGVKD. CDR3 size: 13 residues. The CDR3 here is CAISESDSLKQYF. The CDR3 DNA reads as TGTGCCATCAGTGAGTCCGACAGTCTAAAGCAGTATTTT.

The table lists this clonotype with a few counts. The V gene is TRBV12-3 or TRBV12-4, the J gene TRBJ2-7; TRBD1 aligns across 12 bases. The CDR3 runs to 16 residues. Trimming took 5 bases from V and 6 from J; bases not matched to a gene: 11. The CDR3 loop is CASSPGLGQGAREQYF. The CDR3 DNA follows: TGTGCCAGCAGTCCAGGGCTGGGACAGGGGGCTCGCGAGCAGTACTTC.

V usage is TRBV29-1 and J usage is TRBJ1-1, with D hard to call. V was cut by 5 bases and J by 6 bases, with 13 bases left in between. The CDR3 is 12 amino acids. Germline lookup yields CDR1 SQVTM and CDR2 ANQGSEA. This CDR3 is CSVRIDWAEAFF. Here the CDR3 DNA reads TGCAGCGTTCGTATCGACTGGGCTGAAGCTTTCTTT. The full variable domain, with the rest looked up from reference TRBV29-1 and TRBJ1-1, is SAVISQKPSRDICQRGTSLTIQCQVDSQVTMMFWYRQQPGQSLTLIATANQGSEATYESGFVIDKFPISRPNLTFSTLTVSNMSPEDSSIYLCSVRIDWAEAFFGQGTRLTVV.

This clonotype has only a few counts. This rearrangement joins TRBV24-1 to TRBJ1-2; the D gene is possibly TRBD1 (5 bases). V lost 0 bases and J 5 bases, leaving 9 bases between the germline ends. Germline V lookup: CDR1 KGHDR, CDR2 SFDVKD. CDR3 length: 14 residues. The CDR3 region is CATSDLDSRYGYTF. The CDR3 coding sequence is TGTGCCACCAGTGATTTGGACAGCCGGTATGGCTACACCTTC.

This chain uses TRBV6-5 with TRBJ2-7; D possibly corresponds to TRBD2 (6 bases). The CDR3 runs to 15 residues. Trimming took off 4 bases at V and 8 bases at J, with 21 bases between the two ends. Germline V lookup: CDR1 MNHEY, CDR2 SVGAGI. CDR3 sequence (DNA): TGTGCCAGCAGTTTGTCCCCGGGGGTACCTACGAAGCAGTACTTC. As protein: CASSLSPGVPTKQYF.

In regard to this clonotype: A single base separates this from a much larger clone, so it may be a read error. The V and J genes are TRBV4-2 and TRBJ2-7, with D perhaps TRBD2 (5 bases). This CDR3 spans 12 amino acids. With 3 bases removed from V and 3 bases from J, the gap between germline ends came to 6 bases. Germline CDR1 is LGHNA and CDR2 is YNFKEQ. CDR3 amino acids: CASSQAGYEQYF. For the CDR3, the DNA is TGTGCCAGCAGCCAGGCGGGCTACGAGCAGTACTTC.

V and J are TRBV27 and TRBJ2-1, with TRBD2 identical over 7 bases. Germline lookup yields CDR1 MNHEY and CDR2 SMNVEV (reference sequence). V lost 3 bases, J lost 0 bases, and 8 bases stayed unmatched. This CDR3 has 17 residues. The CDR3: CASSFLTGGTSYNEQFF. The CDR3 DNA is TGTGCCAGCAGTTTCCTGACGGGGGGTACCTCCTACAATGAGCAGTTCTTC.

The chain links TRBV10-3 to TRBJ2-5; TRBD2 aligns across 7 bases. The trim removed 0 bases at V and 4 bases at J, leaving 5 bases unmatched. CDR3 length: 15 amino acids. Germline lookup yields CDR1 ENHRY and CDR2 SYGVKD. CDR3 loop: CAISESRREGETQYF. CDR3 bases: TGTGCCATCAGTGAGTCCCGAAGGGAGGGAGAGACCCAGTACTTC.

This clonotype was observed a few times. This chain's CDR3 is CASSLWQQETQYF. CDR3 nucleotide sequence: TGTGCCAGCAGCTTATGGCAGCAAGAGACCCAGTACTTC. This chain connects TRBV7-9 to TRBJ2-5; unclear D gene. CDR3 length equals 13 residues. Germline V gene lookup returns CDR1 SEHNR and CDR2 FQNEAQ (reference sequence). The V end lost 2 bases, the J end lost 2 bases, and 6 bases lay between the germline ends.

The V call is TRBV20-1, the J call TRBJ2-3; 9 bases agree with TRBD2. CDR1 DFQATT and CDR2 SNEGSKA come from the germline V gene (reference sequence). V lost 6 bases, J lost 5 bases, and 12 bases stayed unmatched. The CDR3 runs 15 residues. CDR3 region: CSAPRVAGEGDTQYF. CDR3 bases: TGCAGTGCCCCTCGGGTAGCGGGAGAAGGAGATACGCAGTATTTT.

The gene calls are TRBV7-2 and TRBJ1-2; D is uncertain. V lost 1 base to trimming and J lost 1 base, with 7 bases between them. The CDR3 has 14 residues. From germline, CDR1 is SGHTA and CDR2 FQGNSA. CDR3 sequence reads: CASSLDQINYGYTF. The CDR3 DNA reads as TGTGCCAGCAGCTTAGATCAGATTAACTATGGCTACACCTTC.

Only a few counts were recorded for this clonotype. This chain uses TRBV19 with TRBJ1-2; TRBD1 matches 9 bases. The ends lost 5 bases at V and 5 bases at J; junction bases unmatched: 21. Looked up from germline, CDR1 is LNHDA and CDR2 is SQIVND (reference sequence). CDR3 length: 19 residues. CDR3 sequence reads: CASSAAGTGNLAPEYGYTF. CDR3 DNA sequence: TGTGCCAGTAGTGCGGCCGGGACAGGGAATCTCGCGCCAGAATATGGCTACACCTTC. Combining the CDR3 with reference TRBV19 and TRBJ1-2 gives the whole variable domain DGGITQSPKYLFRKEGQNVTLSCEQNLNHDAMYWYRQDPGQGLRLIYYSQIVNDFQKGDIAEGYSVSREKKESFPLTVTSAQKNPTAFYLCASSAAGTGNLAPEYGYTFGSGTRLTVV.

The rearrangement joins TRBV7-3 to TRBJ2-1; 11 bases are a match to TRBD2. Germline V CDR1 and CDR2: SGHTA, FQGTGA. The CDR3 is made up of 16 amino acids. V shed 6 bases and J 3 bases; nucleotides not matched to a gene: 7. This CDR3 reads CASSPSGTSGYNEQFF. The CDR3 DNA reads TGTGCCAGCAGTCCCTCCGGGACTAGCGGCTACAATGAGCAGTTCTTC.

The chain employs TRBV5-1 and TRBJ1-1; a possible D gene is TRBD1 (5 bases). The V and J ends lost 4 bases and 1 base respectively, with 11 bases between them. CDR3 size: 14 residues. The germline V gene has CDR1 SGHRS and CDR2 YFSETQ. This CDR3 is CASSPTTENTEAFF. DNA of the CDR3: TGCGCCAGCAGCCCCACGACAGAGAACACTGAAGCTTTCTTT.

This clonotype occurred many times. The chain couples TRBV6-1 to TRBJ1-5; no definite D call. The V end was cut by 7 bases, the J end by 0 bases, with 10 bases between. Germline V gene lookup returns CDR1 MNHNS and CDR2 SASEGT. This CDR3 comprises 14 residues. The CDR3 coding sequence is TGTGCCAGCATCGAGAGTTATAGCAATCAGCCCCAGCATTTT. It yields the protein CASIESYSNQPQHF.

This clonotype has just a few counts. The chain carries TRBV7-2 and TRBJ2-7; maybe TRBD2 (5 bases). Germline lookup yields CDR1 SGHTA and CDR2 FQGNSA. The CDR3 extends over 12 amino acids. With 8 bases removed from V and 3 bases from J, the gap between germline ends came to 11 bases. The CDR3 loop reads CASSPEDYEQYF. For the CDR3, the DNA is TGTGCCAGCTCTCCGGAGGACTACGAGCAGTACTTC.

Only a few counts were recorded for this clonotype. J is TRBJ1-6 and V is TRBV12-3 or TRBV12-4; 7 positions match TRBD1. The CDR3 consists of 16 residues. V lost 5 bases, J lost 4 bases, and 8 bases stayed unmatched. CDR3: CASSPQQGTYNSPLHF. Written as DNA, the CDR3 is TGTGCCAGCAGTCCGCAACAGGGGACTTATAATTCACCCCTCCACTTT.

The chain links TRBV19 to TRBJ2-7; 8 bases are a match to TRBD1. CDR1 is LNHDA and CDR2 is SQIVND in the germline V gene (reference sequence). CDR3 size: 14 residues. Germline trimming cut 5 bases from V and 6 bases from J; bases unmatched to any gene: 9. CDR3 nucleotide sequence: TGTGCCAGTAGTGTCCCCGGGACAGGTACCGAGCAGTACTTC. Residues: CASSVPGTGTEQYF.

This clonotype has a handful of counts. This CDR3 is CASSHRSGGGNEQFF. The CDR3 coding sequence is TGTGCCAGCAGCCACCGGAGCGGGGGAGGCAATGAGCAGTTCTTC. The V and J genes are TRBV3-1 and TRBJ2-1; 8 bases fit TRBD2. Trimming removed 3 bases from V and 6 bases from J; junction bases left unmatched: 7. Germline V gene lookup returns CDR1 LGHDT and CDR2 YNNKEL (reference sequence). This CDR3 comprises 15 residues.

V usage is TRBV7-9 and J usage is TRBJ2-3, with 10 bases identical to TRBD1. V gave up 7 bases and J gave up 3 bases; unmatched junction bases: 7. CDR3 length: 15 amino acids. Germline V gene sequence: CDR1 SEHNR, CDR2 FQNEAQ (reference sequence). The CDR3 sequence is CASTSGQGLTDTQYF. As DNA, the CDR3 is TGTGCCAGCACCTCGGGACAGGGGTTAACAGATACGCAGTATTTT.

This chain joins TRBV20-1 and TRBJ1-1; 7 bases align to TRBD1. The V gene end was trimmed by 0 bases and the J gene end by 2 bases; junction bases not matched to a gene: 9. Germline CDR1 is DFQATT and CDR2 is SNEGSKA (reference sequence). This CDR3 region has 16 residues. CDR3 protein: CSARDGRTGENTEAFF. The CDR3 region has the DNA TGCAGTGCTAGAGATGGGAGGACAGGCGAAAACACTGAAGCTTTCTTT.